A single sample is the source of the 10 T cell receptor beta chains below, sequenced in a study of Graves' ophthalmopathy and Graves' hyperthyroidism. TCR beta CDR3 regions were amplified from RNA transcripts. The authors performed first-round RT-PCR with HTBI primers and then a second-round multiplex PCR. TCRdb redid the calling of the multiplex PCR reads with MiXCR, one entry per CDR3 protein. The sample records hundreds of thousands of distinct CDR3 sequences, 22% being singletons. The sample taken for sequencing was peripheral blood. These receptors were collected from a woman under 30 with stable Graves' hyperthyroidism. Some clones in this sample may be carry-over from other donors' samples.

Concerning this clonotype: It may be a read error: a sequence one base away is much more abundant. The chain joins TRBV19 to TRBJ2-5; 10 bases are a match to TRBD1. The length of the CDR3 is 15 residues. The germline V gene has CDR1 LNHDA and CDR2 SQIVND (reference sequence). CDR3 bases: TGTGCCAGTAGTAGGGGACAGGGGAACCAAGAGACCAAGTACTTC. Its translation: CASSRGQGNQETKYF. Variable domain in full (rest from reference TRBV19 and TRBJ2-5): DGGITQSPKYLFRKEGQNVTLSCEQNLNHDAMYWYRQDPGQGLRLIYYSQIVNDFQKGDIAEGYSVSREKKESFPLTVTSAQKNPTAFYLCASSRGQGNQETKYFGPGTRLLVL.

This clonotype appeared a few times. V usage is TRBV25-1 and J usage is TRBJ1-1; D not resolved. V was trimmed by 7 bases and J by 0 bases, leaving 9 bases between them. The CDR3 contains 13 residues. Germline-derived CDR1 and CDR2 are MGHDK and SYGVNS. CDR3 loop: CASISGLNTEAFF. CDR3 in DNA: TGTGCCAGCATTTCAGGTCTGAACACTGAAGCTTTCTTT. Together with reference TRBV25-1 and TRBJ1-1, the CDR3 gives the full variable domain: EADIYQTPRYLVIGTGKKITLECSQTMGHDKMYWYQQDPGMELHLIHYSYGVNSTEKGDLSSESTVSRIRTEHFPLTLESARPSHTSQYLCASISGLNTEAFFGQGTRLTVV.

This clonotype was recorded a few times. The rearrangement links TRBV30 to TRBJ2-7; tentatively, D is TRBD1 or TRBD2 (7 bases each). V was cut by 1 base and J by 4 bases, with 17 bases left in between. This CDR3 has 15 residues. Germline lookup yields CDR1 GTSNPN and CDR2 SVGIG (reference sequence). The CDR3, as DNA: TGTGCCTGGAGTGGGAGACAGGGAGGGGCGTACGAGCAGTACTTC. This codes for CAWSGRQGGAYEQYF.

This clonotype was picked up many times. The rearrangement joins TRBV20-1 to TRBJ2-4; D may be TRBD2 (6 bases). This CDR3 is 16 amino acids long. Per the germline V gene, CDR1 is DFQATT and CDR2 is SNEGSKA (reference sequence). Trimming removed 6 bases from V and 1 base from J, with 19 bases in between. The DNA for the CDR3 is TGCAGTGCGAAAGAGGTGGCGGGATCGGCCAAAAACATTCAGTACTTC. Translated: CSAKEVAGSAKNIQYF.

This clonotype was seen at least ten times. The chain is built from TRBV5-1 and TRBJ2-5; D uncertain. Trimming took 1 base from V and 0 from J, leaving 7 bases between them. The germline V gene encodes CDR1 SGHRS and CDR2 YFSETQ. This CDR3 contains 14 residues. This chain's CDR3 is CASSLWVNQETQYF. The DNA of the CDR3 is TGCGCCAGCAGCTTGTGGGTCAACCAAGAGACCCAGTACTTC.

This chain connects TRBV12-3 or TRBV12-4 to TRBJ2-2; tentatively, D is TRBD2 (7 bases). The ends were cut back, 2 bases at V and 6 bases at J, with 13 bases in the middle. CDR3 length equals 15 residues. In DNA, the CDR3 is TGTGCCAGCAGTTTACGGGGGGCGGGAGCCGGGGAGCTGTTTTTT. It yields the protein CASSLRGAGAGELFF.

This clonotype was picked up many times. J is TRBJ2-7 and V is TRBV29-1, with D tentatively TRBD1 or TRBD2 (6 bases each). The CDR3 sequence is 13 residues long. V lost 1 base and J lost 2, with 9 bases in between. Germline CDR1 SQVTM, CDR2 ANQGSEA. CDR3 in amino acids: CSVEGGGPYEQYF. The CDR3 nucleotides are TGCAGCGTTGAAGGAGGGGGGCCCTACGAGCAGTACTTC.

This chain links TRBV28 with TRBJ2-1; D ambiguous. CDR3 size: 14 residues. Looked up from germline, CDR1 is MDHEN and CDR2 is SYDVKM. V was clipped by 7 bases and J by 1 base, with 11 bases between them. The CDR3 DNA sequence: TGTGCCAGCACCCCTCCGGATTCCTACAATGAGCAGTTCTTC. Its protein product is CASTPPDSYNEQFF.

This clonotype was counted ten times or more. This sequence joins TRBV27 and TRBJ2-7; D is possibly TRBD1 or TRBD2 (5 bases each). Trimming stripped 0 bases from V and 5 bases from J, with 17 bases between. Germline loops: CDR1 MNHEY, CDR2 SMNVEV (reference sequence). The CDR3 extends over 16 amino acids. CDR3 sequence (DNA): TGTGCCAGCAGTTTATCGAGGCAGGGAGCGAGGAACGAGCAGTACTTC. Protein product: CASSLSRQGARNEQYF.

The J gene is TRBJ2-7, the V gene TRBV2; 7 bases fit TRBD1. Looked up from germline, CDR1 is SNHLY and CDR2 is FYNNEI. V lost 4 bases, J lost 4 bases, and 13 bases stayed unmatched. The CDR3 is made up of 16 amino acids. The CDR3 DNA reads as TGTGCCAGCAGTGGAGCCCTTGGAACAGGGGAGTACGAGCAGTACTTC. Its protein is CASSGALGTGEYEQYF.